These T cell receptor beta chains were read from a single sample in a study of shared clonotypes between healthy human individuals. TCRdb's table, derived via immunoSEQ multiplex PCR, lists solely in-frame clones and lacks some. The sample yields around 1,900,000 clones, 93% seen once. The sample consisted of naive CD8+ T cells from PBMCs. The receptors derive from a man aged 18 to 30 in good health. Some clones in this sample may be carry-over from other donors' samples. CDR3s include the opening cysteine and the closing phenylalanine or tryptophan. The order of the fields is J gene, V gene, CDR3 protein.

TRBJ2-7 | TRBV19 | CASSARGEQYF
TRBJ2-7 | TRBV9 | CASSEGAGAYEQYF
TRBJ2-7 | TRBV5-8 | CASSLNPATEQYF
TRBJ2-3 | TRBV28 | CASSLLAGVTDTQYF
TRBJ2-7 | TRBV5-3 | CARITSTGAVTYEQYF
TRBJ1-4 | TRBV7-6 | CASSYLVGDSANEKLFF
TRBJ2-3 | TRBV19 | CASSIGTWYNTDTQYF
TRBJ1-2 | TRBV7-9 | CASSLGSGLPAYGYTF
TRBJ2-3 | TRBV19 | CASSIGIVGERFTDTQYF
TRBJ2-1 | TRBV5-8 | CASSLPGRAGAYNEQFF
TRBJ2-1 | TRBV29-1 | CSASSGGYNEQFF
TRBJ2-3 | TRBV11-2 | CASSLLLGVPDTQYF
TRBJ1-1 | TRBV6-5 | CASSYLPGQYTEAFF
TRBJ2-5 | TRBV11-2 | CASSLGSDNQETQYF
TRBJ1-1 | TRBV4-1 | CASSRYGQGNENTEAFF
TRBJ1-2 | TRBV28 | CASITHRGWGYTF
TRBJ1-1 | TRBV7-8 | CASSLRADGLEAFF
TRBJ2-7 | TRBV6-1 | CASRGSSGGPYEQYF
TRBJ2-7 | TRBV28 | CASSRGAYEQYF
TRBJ1-1 | TRBV29-1 | CSVPGGWTEAFF
TRBJ1-1 | TRBV11-2 | CASSLAEEGKNTEAFF
TRBJ2-7 | TRBV7-9 | CASRPQGTLTYEQYF
TRBJ2-3 | TRBV6-1 | CASRQVYLTDTQYF
TRBJ2-5 | TRBV30 | CAWSVNPRLAGQETQYF
TRBJ2-1 | TRBV7-3 | CASSYSSGSGDEQFF
TRBJ2-7 | TRBV11-2 | CASSFGVEQYF
TRBJ2-3 | TRBV7-6 | CASSLDGRTDTQYF
TRBJ2-7 | TRBV5-1 | CASSLAGLAGGSYEQYF
TRBJ2-7 | TRBV5-1 | CASSLRSGYEQYF
TRBJ2-7 | TRBV6-1 | CASRNRQGEGNEQYF
TRBJ2-1 | TRBV4-1 | CASSPAGTGLGNEQFF
TRBJ1-2 | TRBV11-1 | CASSLQDRGVGYTF
TRBJ2-7 | TRBV11-2 | CASSLGFTSGRPYEQYF
TRBJ1-5 | TRBV28 | CASTLNAVQPQHF
TRBJ2-7 | TRBV7-9 | CASSSTSSLTYEQYF
TRBJ2-7 | TRBV27 | CASSPSAGGISYEQYF
TRBJ1-4 | TRBV4-3 | CASSPTLRDRHEKLFF
TRBJ2-6 | TRBV7-9 | CASSSKGVPPLGANVLTF
TRBJ2-2 | TRBV19 | CASSMLRDSYTGELFF
TRBJ2-2 | TRBV28 | CASRTREVGELFF
TRBJ2-7 | TRBV29-1 | CSVELRFTYEQYF
TRBJ1-3 | TRBV4-2 | CASSQDPGQGFGWSGNTIYF
TRBJ2-1 | TRBV19 | CASTKDGASYNEQFF
TRBJ1-1 | TRBV7-9 | CASRGGGNTEAFF
TRBJ2-3 | TRBV7-9 | CASSSQLPQYF